Here is one T cell receptor (beta chain) with its context. The target of this receptor is not known. No per-base quality is available; no much larger clone lies one base away. Libraries were made using the immunoSEQ multiplex PCR assay. TCRdb limited this immuneACCESS table to in-frame rearrangements with V and J called. A share of clones is missing; checked studies link under half to unresolved V genes, and the rest is unexplained. The sample data list 85,000 or so clones, and approximately 95% of these were observed just once. Over 0.2% of the sample comes from the top ten. The CDR3 runs 14 amino acids, cysteine and phenylalanine included. Only the CDR3 DNA is retained, 42 bases long and in frame from the first base. As encoded in the germline V gene, CDR1 is SGHDT while CDR2 is YYEEEE. V loses 1 base of germline sequence and J loses 9 bases, and the interval between the two ends is 16 bases. The data were taken from a study of technical replicates of blood from a few donors (dated by TCRdb to 2015 to 2018).

The receptor chain draws on TRBV5-6 and TRBJ1-1; the D region possibly corresponds to TRBD1 (6 bases align). This clonotype was obtained from a human donor in good health. The sequenced sample consisted of T cells isolated from PBMCs. Here is the DNA: TGTGCCAGCAGCTTGAATGGGCAGGGGCCCAAAGCTTTCTTT. Its protein reads: CASSLNGQGPKAFF.